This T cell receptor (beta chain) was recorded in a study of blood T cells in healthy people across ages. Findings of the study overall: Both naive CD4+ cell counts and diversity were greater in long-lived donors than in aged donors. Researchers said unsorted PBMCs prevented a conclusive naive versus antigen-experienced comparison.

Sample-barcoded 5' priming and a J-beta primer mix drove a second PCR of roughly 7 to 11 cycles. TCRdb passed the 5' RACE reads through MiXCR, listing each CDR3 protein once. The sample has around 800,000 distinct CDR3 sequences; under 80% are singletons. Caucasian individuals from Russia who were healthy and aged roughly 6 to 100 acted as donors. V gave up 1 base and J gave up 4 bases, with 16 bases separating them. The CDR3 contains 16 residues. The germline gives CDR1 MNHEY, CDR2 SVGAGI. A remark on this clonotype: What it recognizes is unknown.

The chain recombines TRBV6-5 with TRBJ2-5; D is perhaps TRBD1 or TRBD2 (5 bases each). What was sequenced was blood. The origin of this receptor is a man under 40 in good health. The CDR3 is CASSYWPTGRGETQYF. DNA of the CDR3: TGTGCCAGCAGTTACTGGCCCACAGGTCGGGGAGAGACCCAGTACTTC.